A selection of T cell receptor beta chains follows, all from one sample in a study of Ad26.COV2.S vaccination and SARS-CoV-2 variants. Clones were read by immunoSEQ multiplex PCR, and TCRdb kept only the in-frame ones, dropping some. The data hold around 240,000 clones, with roughly 90% observed a single time. Sequenced material: peripheral blood, taken in a trial of Ad26.COV2.S vaccine versus placebo. The origin of the receptors is a person between 18 and 60 years old who received the Ad26.COV2.S COVID-19 vaccine or a placebo. CDR3s leave out the opening cysteine and the closing phenylalanine or tryptophan.

ASSPGPPTDTQY | TRBV18
ASSLTQPTVPYEQY | TRBV11-2
ASSLVLAGVSGELF | TRBV11-3
ASSIDLSRGPGNTGELF | TRBV19
ASSSMTGKNTEAF | TRBV5-4
ASSLLRRETQY | TRBV7-8
AWSVIYNEQF | TRBV30
ASSQVRGRGYIQETQY | TRBV14
ASSLQENSNQPQH | TRBV5-6
ASSSTRTSGIYNEQF | TRBV7-2
ASSPRRGFSYNEQF | TRBV11-2
AWIWGASGGYT | TRBV30
ASSLAQGTGVLNTEAF | TRBV5-1
ASSCGEWATSPVIAGVYEQY | TRBV7-3
ASSLSGEAF | TRBV5-6
ASSALGGPRY | TRBV9
SVGAANTEAF | TRBV29-1
ASRHSDRGRSGELF | TRBV3-1/TRBV3-2
ASSLRRGLGAF | TRBV5-6
ASIEGTHQPQH | TRBV2
ASIFLPGLAGGMTYEQY | TRBV19
ASSLLGDTQY | TRBV28
ASSTNHRAGYEQY | TRBV6-6
ASSLDGRPNEQF | TRBV11-3
ASREGQGRSGANVLT | TRBV7-9
ASSAGFYGNTIY | TRBV13
ASSFSARGTIY | TRBV7-3